A selection of T cell receptor beta chains follows, all from one sample in a study of early T cells in non-severe SARS-CoV-2 infection. In TCRdb, the 5' RACE reads were re-called with MiXCR into one record per CDR3 protein. The sample holds 60,000 to 70,000 distinct CDR3 sequences, around 9% seen once. The sequencing sample was made of whole blood. These receptors came from an adult who was a healthcare worker with PCR-confirmed SARS-CoV-2 infection or an uninfected control (not recorded which). Each CDR3 is given with its conserved first and last residue. A D gene is named only where the DNA matches it firmly. Clone size is not always given. Where it is, it says once, few, many or a class for expanded clones.

J,length,V,D,size,CDR3,DNA
TRBJ2-6,18,TRBV5-1,-,many,CASSPPTGTVSGANVLTF,TGCGCCAGCAGCCCGCCCACCGGGACGGTGTCCGGGGCCAACGTCCTGACTTTC
TRBJ1-2,13,TRBV3-1,-,-,CASSQNTNYGYTF,TGTGCCAGCAGCCAAAATACTAACTATGGCTACACCTTC
TRBJ2-3,14,TRBV7-3,-,many,CASSPQTSKDTQYF,TGTGCCAGCAGCCCCCAGACCAGCAAGGATACGCAGTATTTT
TRBJ1-1,12,TRBV7-6,TRBD1,-,CASSTGQGRAFF,TGTGCCAGCAGCACCGGACAGGGTAGGGCTTTCTTT
TRBJ2-1,13,TRBV12-3/TRBV12-4,TRBD2,many,CASSRGSGDEQFF,TGTGCCAGCAGTCGAGGGAGCGGGGATGAGCAGTTCTTC
TRBJ2-7,15,TRBV4-1,TRBD2,-,CASSSNSGSSYEQYF,TGCGCCAGCAGCTCTAATAGCGGGAGCTCCTACGAGCAGTACTTC
TRBJ2-3,14,TRBV27,-,few,CASSPVGVTDTQYF,TGTGCCAGCAGCCCGGTCGGGGTAACAGATACGCAGTATTTT
TRBJ2-1,17,TRBV7-6,-,many,CASSPGASGLSYNEQFF,TGTGCCAGCAGCCCAGGGGCTAGCGGCCTCTCCTACAATGAGCAGTTCTTC
TRBJ2-5,15,TRBV5-8,-,few,CASSLADGNMETQYF,TGTGCCAGCAGCTTGGCTGACGGGAATATGGAGACCCAGTACTTC
TRBJ1-2,14,TRBV6-6,TRBD1,many,CASRSTGGDYGYTF,TGTGCCAGCAGATCGACAGGGGGCGACTATGGCTACACCTTC
TRBJ2-4,16,TRBV20-1,-,-,CSASKGLAEAKNIQYF,TGCAGTGCTAGTAAGGGTTTAGCGGAAGCCAAAAACATTCAGTACTTC
TRBJ1-3,16,TRBV2,-,-,CAGNRDAYLSGNTIYF,TGTGCCGGTAACCGGGACGCCTATCTCTCTGGAAACACCATATATTTT
TRBJ1-2,14,TRBV20-1,-,-,CSASLGGTGYGYTF,TGCAGTGCTAGCCTGGGGGGAACAGGGTATGGCTACACCTTC
TRBJ2-7,13,TRBV10-3,TRBD1,-,CAISDTGGYEQYF,TGTGCCATCAGTGATACAGGGGGCTACGAGCAGTACTTC
TRBJ2-7,15,TRBV4-3,-,few,CASSQEPWSSYEQYF,TGCGCCAGCAGCCAAGAGCCTTGGAGCTCCTACGAGCAGTACTTC
TRBJ2-1,14,TRBV7-9,-,few,CASSLERLDDEQFF,TGTGCCAGCAGCTTAGAGCGGCTAGATGATGAGCAGTTCTTC
TRBJ2-5,15,TRBV5-6,TRBD1,many,CASSPWGRGSETQYF,TGTGCCAGCAGCCCATGGGGCAGGGGGAGCGAGACCCAGTACTTC
TRBJ2-3,14,TRBV28,-,few,CASSASGKFGTQYF,TGTGCCAGCAGTGCCAGCGGAAAATTTGGTACGCAGTATTTT
TRBJ2-7,14,TRBV10-3,TRBD2,-,CAIGGTGTSNEQYF,TGTGCCATCGGCGGGACCGGGACTAGCAACGAGCAGTACTTC
TRBJ1-6,13,TRBV10-3,-,many,CAISETVNSPLHF,TGTGCCATCAGTGAGACTGTCAATTCACCCCTCCACTTT
TRBJ1-1,13,TRBV3-1,-,few,CASSHRPETEAFF,TGTGCCAGCAGCCACCGTCCGGAGACTGAAGCTTTCTTT
TRBJ2-1,17,TRBV4-1,TRBD2,few,CASSQPAGREPYNEQFF,TGCGCCAGCAGCCAACCCGCGGGGAGGGAACCCTACAATGAGCAGTTCTTC
TRBJ2-7,13,TRBV6-6,-,few,CARGKGHSYEQYF,TGTGCCAGGGGTAAAGGACACTCCTACGAGCAGTACTTC
TRBJ1-3,15,TRBV18,TRBD1,many,CASSLQTGSGNTIYF,TGTGCCAGCTCACTACAGACAGGGTCTGGAAACACCATATATTTT
TRBJ2-3,13,TRBV6-4,-,many,CASSPGATDTQYF,TGTGCCAGCAGTCCCGGTGCCACAGATACGCAGTATTTT
TRBJ2-6,19,TRBV28,-,few,CASRPPLRQLGSGANVLTF,TGTGCCAGCAGGCCCCCGTTGAGACAGTTAGGCTCTGGGGCCAACGTCCTGACTTTC
TRBJ2-1,15,TRBV7-3,TRBD2,many,CASSLGLAGGYEQFF,TGTGCCAGCAGCCTGGGACTAGCGGGAGGGTATGAGCAGTTCTTC
TRBJ1-2,15,TRBV5-5,-,many,CASSLSSNVNYGYTF,TGTGCCAGCAGCTTGTCTTCTAATGTTAACTATGGCTACACCTTC
TRBJ2-1,13,TRBV12-3/TRBV12-4,TRBD2,few,CASTRREGHEQFF,TGTGCCAGCACCCGGCGGGAGGGCCATGAGCAGTTCTTC
TRBJ2-7,12,TRBV18,-,few,CASSPRSYEQYF,TGTGCCAGCTCACCACGTTCCTACGAGCAGTACTTC
TRBJ2-5,12,TRBV7-6,-,many,CASSLALETQYF,TGTGCCAGCAGCTTAGCGCTCGAGACCCAGTACTTC
TRBJ2-3,11,TRBV20-1,-,few,CSARNTDTQYF,TGCAGTGCCAGGAACACAGATACGCAGTATTTT
TRBJ2-1,14,TRBV19,-,few,CASSIADFYNEQFF,TGTGCCAGTAGTATCGCGGACTTCTACAATGAGCAGTTCTTC
TRBJ2-7,13,TRBV6-1,-,many,CASSEMGRGEQYF,TGTGCCAGCAGTGAAATGGGCAGAGGCGAGCAGTACTTC
TRBJ2-1,16,TRBV29-1,TRBD2,many,CSVPRTSGSRYNEQFF,TGCAGCGTGCCCCGAACTAGCGGGAGTAGGTACAATGAGCAGTTCTTC
TRBJ2-6,16,TRBV20-1,TRBD1,many,CSATDRAPSGANVLTF,TGCAGTGCTACTGACAGGGCTCCCTCTGGGGCCAACGTCCTGACTTTC
TRBJ2-2,15,TRBV4-2,-,-,CASSQVGTSPGELFF,TGTGCCAGCAGCCAAGTCGGGACAAGTCCCGGGGAGCTGTTTTTT
TRBJ2-1,15,TRBV24-1,-,few,CATSDFGGRANEQFF,TGTGCCACCAGTGATTTCGGGGGGCGCGCCAATGAGCAGTTCTTC
TRBJ1-3,16,TRBV7-3,TRBD1,many,CASSPGQGVSENTIYF,TGTGCCAGCAGCCCCGGACAGGGCGTATCTGAAAACACCATATATTTT
TRBJ2-5,14,TRBV6-1,TRBD2,many,CASSVTSGGETQYF,TGTGCCAGCAGCGTGACTAGCGGGGGAGAGACCCAGTACTTC
TRBJ1-5,13,TRBV20-1,TRBD1,many,CSAGGKGNQPQHF,TGCAGTGCAGGGGGCAAAGGCAATCAGCCCCAGCATTTT
TRBJ2-5,15,TRBV7-9,TRBD2,few,CASTLLAAYQETQYF,TGTGCCAGCACCTTACTAGCGGCTTACCAAGAGACCCAGTACTTC
TRBJ2-3,16,TRBV11-2,-,-,CASSFGSGAGADTQYF,TGTGCCAGCAGCTTTGGGTCGGGAGCCGGGGCAGATACGCAGTATTTT
TRBJ2-1,14,TRBV28,TRBD2,few,CASSTSGRHNEQFF,TGTGCCAGCAGTACTAGCGGGAGGCACAATGAGCAGTTCTTC
TRBJ1-5,12,TRBV12-3/TRBV12-4,-,few,CASGQGSGPQHF,TGTGCCAGTGGGCAGGGCTCCGGGCCCCAGCATTTT
TRBJ2-1,13,TRBV18,-,many,CASSPPSYNEQFF,TGTGCCAGCTCACCACCGTCCTACAATGAGCAGTTCTTC
TRBJ1-1,13,TRBV6-1,-,-,CASSGARNTEAFF,TGTGCCAGCAGTGGCGCACGGAACACTGAAGCTTTCTTT
TRBJ2-3,16,TRBV28,TRBD2,few,CASSLPSGRYTDTQYF,TGTGCCAGCAGTTTACCCAGCGGGAGGTACACAGATACGCAGTATTTT